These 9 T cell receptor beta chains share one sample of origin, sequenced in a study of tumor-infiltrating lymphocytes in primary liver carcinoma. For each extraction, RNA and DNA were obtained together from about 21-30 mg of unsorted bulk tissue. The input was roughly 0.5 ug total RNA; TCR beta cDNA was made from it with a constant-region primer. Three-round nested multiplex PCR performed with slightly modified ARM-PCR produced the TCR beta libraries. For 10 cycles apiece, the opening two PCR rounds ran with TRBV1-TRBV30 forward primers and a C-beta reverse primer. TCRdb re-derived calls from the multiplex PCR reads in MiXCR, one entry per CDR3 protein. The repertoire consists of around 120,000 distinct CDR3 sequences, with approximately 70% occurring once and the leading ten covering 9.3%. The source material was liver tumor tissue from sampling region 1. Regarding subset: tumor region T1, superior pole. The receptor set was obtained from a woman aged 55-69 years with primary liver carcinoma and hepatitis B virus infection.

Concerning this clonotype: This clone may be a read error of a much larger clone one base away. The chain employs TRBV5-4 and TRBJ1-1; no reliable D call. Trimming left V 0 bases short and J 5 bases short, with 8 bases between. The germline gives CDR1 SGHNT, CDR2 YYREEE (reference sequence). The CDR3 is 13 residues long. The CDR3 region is CASSLVSGTEAFF. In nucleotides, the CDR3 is TGTGCCAGCAGCTTGGTCAGTGGAACTGAAGCTTTCTTT.

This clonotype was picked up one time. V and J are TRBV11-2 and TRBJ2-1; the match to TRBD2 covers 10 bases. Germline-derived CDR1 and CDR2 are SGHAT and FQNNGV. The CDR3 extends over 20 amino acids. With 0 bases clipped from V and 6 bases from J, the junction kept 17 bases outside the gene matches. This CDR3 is CASSLEGTSGRGIGVNEQFF. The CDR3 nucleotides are TGTGCCAGCAGCTTAGAGGGGACAAGCGGGAGGGGAATCGGGGTCAATGAGCAGTTCTTC.

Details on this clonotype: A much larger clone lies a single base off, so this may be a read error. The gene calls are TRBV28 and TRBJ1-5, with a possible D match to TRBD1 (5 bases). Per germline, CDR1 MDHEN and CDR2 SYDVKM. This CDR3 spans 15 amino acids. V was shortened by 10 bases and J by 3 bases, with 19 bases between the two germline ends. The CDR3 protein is CANTRTKGFNQPQHF. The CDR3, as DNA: TGTGCCAACACCAGAACCAAGGGGTTCAATCAGCCCCAGCATTTT.

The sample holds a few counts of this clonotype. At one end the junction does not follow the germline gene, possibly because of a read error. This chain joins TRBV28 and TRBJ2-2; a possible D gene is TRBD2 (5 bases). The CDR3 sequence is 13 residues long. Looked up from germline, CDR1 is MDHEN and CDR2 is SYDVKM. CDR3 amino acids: CASRQDRTGELLF. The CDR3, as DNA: TGTGCCAGCAGGCAGGATAGAACCGGGGAGCTGCTTTTT.

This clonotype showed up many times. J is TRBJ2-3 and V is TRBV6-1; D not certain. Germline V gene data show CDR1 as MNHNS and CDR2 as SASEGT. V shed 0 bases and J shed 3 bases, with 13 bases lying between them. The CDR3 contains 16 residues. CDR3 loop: CASSEAVGTRTDTQYF. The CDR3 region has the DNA TGTGCCAGCAGTGAAGCAGTAGGAACAAGGACAGATACGCAGTATTTT.

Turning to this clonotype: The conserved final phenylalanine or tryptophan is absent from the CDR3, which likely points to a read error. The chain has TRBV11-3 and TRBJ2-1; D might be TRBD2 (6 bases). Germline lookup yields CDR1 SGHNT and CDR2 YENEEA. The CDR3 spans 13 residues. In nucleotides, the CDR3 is TGTACCATCAGTGCCGGGGGCTACAATGAGCAGTTCTCC. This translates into CTISAGGYNEQFS.

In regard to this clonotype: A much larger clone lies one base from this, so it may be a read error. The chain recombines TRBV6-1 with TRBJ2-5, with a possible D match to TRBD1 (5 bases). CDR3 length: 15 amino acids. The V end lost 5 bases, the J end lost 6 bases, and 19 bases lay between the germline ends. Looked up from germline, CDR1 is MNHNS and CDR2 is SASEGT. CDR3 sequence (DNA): TGTGCCAGCAGTAAAGTCGCAGGGAAGTGGAAGACCCAGTACTTC. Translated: CASSKVAGKWKTQYF.

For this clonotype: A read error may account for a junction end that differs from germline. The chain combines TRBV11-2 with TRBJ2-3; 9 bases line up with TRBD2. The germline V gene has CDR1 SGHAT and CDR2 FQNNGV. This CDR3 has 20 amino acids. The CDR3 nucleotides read TGTGCCAGCGGCCTAGATCTAAGTGGGTTAGCGGGAGAAGGGATAGATACGCAATATTTT. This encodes CASGLDLSGLAGEGIDTQYF.

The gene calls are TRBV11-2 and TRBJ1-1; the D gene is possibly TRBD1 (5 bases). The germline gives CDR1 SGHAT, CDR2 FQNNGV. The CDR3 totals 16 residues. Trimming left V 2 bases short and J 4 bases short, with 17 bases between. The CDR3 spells CASSLIVGEGSTEAFF. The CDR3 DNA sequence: TGTGCCAGCAGCTTAATAGTGGGAGAGGGGTCCACTGAAGCTTTCTTT.